This TCR beta chain was recorded in a study of blood T cell repertoires in COVID-19. Study summary: Italy, Spain and the United States were the sources of the convalescent and acute COVID-19 samples.

CDR3 length: 17 amino acids. Per the germline V gene, CDR1 is LGHNA and CDR2 is YSLEER. V was cut by 6 bases and J by 1 base, with 19 bases left in between. Source study methods: Researchers report that nucleated cell counts were estimated from reference gene primer amplification. Profiled with immunoSEQ multiplex PCR; TCRdb holds only in-frame clones, not every one. V and J calls plus clone size are reproduced from that table; the DNA served to infer D and trimming. The sample lists roughly 340,000 clones, 89% seen once, with approximately 3% in the top ten. The clonotype was recovered from a young woman with COVID-19, enrolled during active disease. The chain couples TRBV4-3 to TRBJ2-1; tentative D call: TRBD2 (6 bases). Sequencing was done on a sample of peripheral blood. The CDR3 nucleotides are TGCGCCAGCAGTTCACTCGGCGGGGCACTTTCCTACAATGAGCAGTTCTTC. Translating it yields CASSSLGGALSYNEQFF.